The 19 T cell receptor beta chains given below trace back to one sample, sequenced in a study of OX40 agonist ivuxolimab in advanced cancers. The assay was immunoSEQ multiplex PCR, and TCRdb's table has in-frame clones only and misses some. Altogether 20,000 or so clones are present, 80% to 85% being singletons, with the ten largest covering less than 55%. The input for sequencing was CD4+ or CD8+ T cells sorted from blood, taken in a trial of the OX40 agonist ivuxolimab. These receptor sequences come from an adult with an advanced solid tumor such as melanoma, head and neck, liver or kidney cancer.

V is TRBV4-1 and J is TRBJ1-5; a possible D gene is TRBD1 (6 bases). CDR3 length: 12 amino acids. The V end lost 4 bases, the J end lost 9 bases, and 10 bases lay between the germline ends. The germline gives CDR1 MGHRA, CDR2 YSYEKL. Written as DNA, the CDR3 is TGCGCCAGCAGCCTAGAGGGGGGGCCCCAGCATTTT. This gives the protein CASSLEGGPQHF.

The genes are TRBV27 and TRBJ1-2; 10 nucleotides align to TRBD1. CDR3 length equals 20 residues. V lost 3 bases, J lost 2 bases, and 18 bases stayed unmatched. CDR1 is MNHEY, CDR2 SMNVEV, per germline (reference sequence). CDR3 in DNA: TGTGCCAGCAGTTTTTTGGTCCTTGGTCGACCGGGACAGGGGAACTATGGCTACACCTTC. This sequence encodes CASSFLVLGRPGQGNYGYTF.

J is TRBJ2-5 and V is TRBV28; D remains unclear. Germline V gene data show CDR1 as MDHEN and CDR2 as SYDVKM. The CDR3 runs to 15 residues. Trimming took 5 bases from V and 0 from J, leaving 13 bases between them. The chain's CDR3 is CASSPLEGYQETQYF. The DNA for the CDR3 is TGTGCCAGCAGTCCCCTAGAAGGGTACCAAGAGACCCAGTACTTC.

This clone was seen more than once but under ten times. The chain has TRBV10-3 and TRBJ2-7, with D unclear. The CDR3 covers 12 residues. Trimming removed 3 bases from V and 6 bases from J, with 9 bases in between. Germline assignment: CDR1 ENHRY and CDR2 SYGVKD. The DNA for the CDR3 is TGTGCCATCAGTGATCAGGTCAGCGAGCAGTACTTC. Translation: CAISDQVSEQYF.

This chain connects TRBV7-2 to TRBJ2-2; D not resolved. The CDR3 covers 13 residues. CDR1 and CDR2 (germline): SGHTA, FQGNSA. The germline V and J ends were trimmed by 1 base and 6 bases, with 6 bases remaining between them. DNA for the CDR3: TGTGCCAGCAGCTTAGTGTATCCCGGGGAGCTGTTTTTT. This sequence encodes CASSLVYPGELFF.

V usage is TRBV27 and J usage is TRBJ2-7; the D is unclear. V lost 10 bases, J lost 2 bases, and 12 bases lay in between. The germline V gene has CDR1 MNHEY and CDR2 SMNVEV (reference sequence). The CDR3 is made up of 12 amino acids. This CDR3 is CATLTPTYEQYF. CDR3 coding DNA: TGTGCCACTCTCACCCCGACCTACGAGCAGTACTTC.

The CDR3 here is CASSPPGAFGYTF. CDR3 bases: TGTGCCAGCAGCCCCCCTGGGGCTTTCGGCTACACCTTC. This sequence joins TRBV9 and TRBJ1-2, with D possibly matching TRBD1 (5 bases). CDR1 and CDR2 (germline): SGDLS, YYNGEE. This CDR3 comprises 13 residues. V lost 4 bases to trimming and J lost 8 bases, with 15 bases between them.

V and J are TRBV2 and TRBJ2-7, with D possibly being TRBD1 or TRBD2 (5 bases each). Germline V gives CDR1 SNHLY, CDR2 FYNNEI. Between the trimmed V and J ends, which lost 10 bases and 2 bases, there was a span of 12 bases. The CDR3 runs 12 residues. The CDR3 loop reads CAIRDGPYEQYF. The CDR3 DNA reads as TGTGCCATCAGGGACGGTCCCTACGAGCAGTACTTC.

This clone came up once. This chain joins TRBV11-2 and TRBJ2-7; the match to TRBD1 covers 8 bases. The V and J ends lost 5 bases and 2 bases, in that order; junction bases with no gene match: 5. The CDR3 covers 14 residues. The germline V gene has CDR1 SGHAT and CDR2 FQNNGV. The CDR3 DNA reads TGTGCCAGCAGCCTCGGACAGGGACCCTACGAGCAGTACTTC. Residues: CASSLGQGPYEQYF.

This chain links TRBV5-7 with TRBJ2-5; the D is unclear. TRBV5-7 is known as an ORF, though its function is uncertain. This CDR3 is built from 12 residues. With 1 base removed from V and 4 bases from J, the gap between germline ends came to 5 bases. The CDR3 DNA is TGTGCCAGCAGCTTGTGGGGAGAGACCCAGTACTTC. Translated, it gives CASSLWGETQYF.

The rearrangement uses TRBV2 and TRBJ2-5, with a weak D call TRBD2 (6 bases). CDR3 length: 16 residues. In germline, CDR1 is SNHLY, CDR2 FYNNEI. Trimming took off 1 base at V and 3 bases at J, with 15 bases between the two ends. For the CDR3, the DNA is TGTGCCAGCAGTGAAGAGGGTGGGGGGATAAAAGAGACCCAGTACTTC. Translation: CASSEEGGGIKETQYF.

V usage is TRBV4-2 and J usage is TRBJ2-7, with a possible D match to TRBD2 (6 bases). Deletions cut 0 bases from V and 0 bases from J, with 12 bases between. The V gene's germline CDR1 is LGHNA and CDR2 YNFKEQ. This CDR3 region has 16 residues. The DNA of the CDR3 is TGTGCCAGCAGCCAAGAATGGCCTAGCGTCTCCTACGAGCAGTACTTC. Translating it yields CASSQEWPSVSYEQYF.

The chain's CDR3 is CASSLEGQGPNIQYF. Written as DNA, the CDR3 is TGCGCCAGCAGCTTGGAAGGTCAGGGACCCAACATTCAGTACTTC. The chain couples TRBV5-1 to TRBJ2-4, with D tentatively TRBD1 or TRBD2 (5 bases each). V was clipped by 0 bases and J by 7 bases, with 14 bases between them. Germline V gene data show CDR1 as SGHRS and CDR2 as YFSETQ. This CDR3 spans 15 amino acids.

Written as DNA, the CDR3 is TGTGCCAGCAGCTTCGGCCAACAGGATCCCCAAATCTCACCCCTCCACTTT. Protein: CASSFGQQDPQISPLHF. This sequence joins TRBV7-9 and TRBJ1-6; TRBD1 might be the D (5 bases). This CDR3 comprises 17 residues. Trimming took 3 bases from V and 10 from J, leaving 22 bases between them. Germline loops: CDR1 SEHNR, CDR2 FQNEAQ (reference sequence).

The rearrangement joins TRBV7-4 to TRBJ1-6; D unresolved. Germline-derived CDR1 and CDR2 are SGHVT and SQSDAQ. The germline V and J ends were trimmed by 3 bases and 0 bases, with 9 bases remaining between them. The CDR3 contains 16 residues. CDR3 sequence: CASSLIGSSYNSPLHF. The CDR3 coding sequence is TGTGCCAGCAGCTTGATCGGGAGCTCCTATAATTCACCCCTCCACTTT.

This clone has a single count. The chain uses TRBV7-9 and TRBJ2-3; D might be TRBD2 (6 bases). Germline lookup yields CDR1 SEHNR and CDR2 FQNEAQ (reference sequence). The CDR3 contains 13 residues. V lost 5 bases, J lost 5 bases, and 11 bases lay in between. CDR3 sequence reads: CASSVLGGDTQYF. The CDR3 DNA sequence: TGTGCCAGCAGCGTTCTCGGGGGAGATACGCAGTATTTT.

CDR3 loop: CATRAGPQETQYF. DNA for the CDR3: TGTGCCACCAGGGCCGGGCCCCAAGAGACCCAGTACTTC. This chain connects TRBV15 to TRBJ2-5; D is unresolved. The CDR3 totals 13 residues. Germline CDR1 reads LNHNV; CDR2 reads YYDKDF (reference sequence). V dropped 6 bases and J dropped 1 base, with 9 bases sitting between them.

This clone occurred once. The J gene is TRBJ2-7, the V gene TRBV28; TRBD1 agrees at 10 bases. The CDR3 extends over 14 amino acids. CDR1 and CDR2 from the germline V gene are MDHEN and SYDVKM. J lost 9 bases, V lost 6 bases, and 11 bases had no gene match. The chain's CDR3 is CASRGQGSFPGQYF. Here the CDR3 DNA reads TGTGCCAGCAGGGGACAGGGGTCGTTCCCCGGGCAGTACTTC.

This chain uses TRBV5-4 with TRBJ2-1; D remains unclear. Germline assignment: CDR1 SGHNT and CDR2 YYREEE (reference sequence). V was shortened by 1 base and J by 5 bases, with 13 bases between the two germline ends. The CDR3 runs to 15 residues. The chain's CDR3 is CASSLSGPVNNEQFF. The CDR3 DNA follows: TGTGCCAGCAGCTTGTCAGGCCCCGTGAACAATGAGCAGTTCTTC.